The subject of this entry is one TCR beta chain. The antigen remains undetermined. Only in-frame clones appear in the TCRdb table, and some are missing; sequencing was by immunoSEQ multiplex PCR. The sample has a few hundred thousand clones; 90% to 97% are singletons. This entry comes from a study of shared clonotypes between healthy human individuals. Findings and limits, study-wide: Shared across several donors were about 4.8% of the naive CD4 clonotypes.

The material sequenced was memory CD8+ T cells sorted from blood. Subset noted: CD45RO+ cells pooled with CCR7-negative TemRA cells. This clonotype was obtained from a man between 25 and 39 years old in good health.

CDR3 sequence: CASSETAGNTIYF. The CDR3 nucleotides read TGTGCCAGCAGTGAGACAGCTGGAAACACCATATATTTT. V and J are TRBV6-1 and TRBJ1-3; TRBD1 might be the D (5 bases). The V end lost 3 bases, the J end lost 2 bases, and 5 bases lay between the germline ends. The CDR3 is 13 residues long. Looked up from germline, CDR1 is MNHNS and CDR2 is SASEGT.